This T cell receptor (beta chain) was documented in a study of radiotherapy plus CTLA-4 blockade in lung cancer listed by TCRdb under 2018. Context from the whole study: Among enrolled patients, around 20% had an objective response and 31% reached disease control.

The study evaluated CTLA-4 blockade (ipilimumab) given together with focal radiation therapy in patients who had chemo-refractory metastatic non-small-cell lung cancer. The library was built by means of the immunoSEQ multiplex PCR assay. Imported from immuneACCESS, the table was reduced by TCRdb to in-frame sequences with V and J called. These copies leave out some clones; in studies compared against another copy, an unresolved V gene accounts for under half, and the cause of the remainder is not known. The sample includes some 80,000 clones, with 78% observed a single time. In total, the top ten clones hold under 25% of the sample. Unmatched junction bases come to 10, with V trimmed by 6 bases and J by 3 bases. The CDR1 and CDR2 encoded by the germline V gene (reference sequence) are MNHEY and SMNVEV. There are 15 amino acids in the CDR3, from cysteine to phenylalanine inclusive. The CDR3 DNA has 45 bases and is translated from base 1.

This clone was counted a single time. No antigen is known for it. No qualities accompany the bases; no much larger clone lies one base away. General study outcomes and caveats: TCR clones derived from tumors expanded in peripheral blood after treatment with radiotherapy and ipilimumab. Increased serum interferon-beta after radiation, together with early dynamic changes in blood T cell clones, were reported to be the strongest predictors of response.

The sample consisted of peripheral blood, taken from a patient treated with radiotherapy plus ipilimumab. This TCR derives from a human donor with non-small cell lung cancer whose response to radiotherapy plus ipilimumab could not be evaluated. Some clones in this sample may be carry-over from other donors' samples. The rearrangement joined TRBV27 to TRBJ2-7; 8 bases in the junction line up with TRBD1. The nucleotides read TGTGCCAGCAGATTCTTAGACAGGGGCATCTACGAGCAGTACTTC. Translated, this is CASRFLDRGIYEQYF.